This is a list of T cell receptor beta chains from one sample in a study of shared clonotypes between healthy human individuals. Sequencing used immunoSEQ multiplex PCR; TCRdb keeps in-frame clones, though not all of them. The sample gives 550,000 to 800,000 clones, about 90% of which show up once; 30% to 40% is in the top ten. The specimen sequenced was memory CD8+ T cells from PBMCs. Receptors originate from a man between 18 and 29 years old in good health. Some clones in this sample may be carry-over from other donors' samples. The CDR3 runs from the conserved cysteine through the conserved F or W. The order of the fields is J gene, D gene, clone size, V gene, CDR3 DNA, CDR3 protein. D genes are given only for firm matches. Expanded clones get a size class; other rows say once, few or many, or leave the size out.

TRBJ2-7,TRBD1,.,TRBV13,TGTGCCAGCAGCTTATTGGGGACAGGGAACGAGCAGTACTTC,CASSLLGTGNEQYF
TRBJ2-2,.,.,TRBV10-3,TGTGCCATCAGTGAAGACCGATCGAACACCGGGGAGCTGTTTTTT,CAISEDRSNTGELFF
TRBJ1-1,TRBD1,.,TRBV27,TGTGCCAGCAGGACTACCCGGACAGGGTTTAAAGCTGAAGCTTTCTTT,CASRTTRTGFKAEAFF
TRBJ2-3,.,.,TRBV19,TGTGCCAGTAGTGCCACCGGGACCGCTATGGATACGCAGTATTTT,CASSATGTAMDTQYF
TRBJ2-3,TRBD2,.,TRBV7-7,TGTGCCAGCAGCTTAGGGGGACTAGCGGGAGGGCCAGAAGATACGCAGTATTTT,CASSLGGLAGGPEDTQYF
TRBJ1-2,.,.,TRBV27,TGTGCCAGCAGTTTTTGGCCACCGGGACACGGGGTTTCCTATGGCTACACCTTC,CASSFWPPGHGVSYGYTF
TRBJ2-7,TRBD2,.,TRBV9,TGTGCCAGCAGCCCCAGGACTAGCGGCTACGAGCAGTACTTC,CASSPRTSGYEQYF
TRBJ2-7,.,few,TRBV28,TGTGCCAGCAGGGTCCGCGGACAGTCCTACGAGCAGTACTTC,CASRVRGQSYEQYF
TRBJ1-1,.,.,TRBV10-1,TGCGCCAGCAGTGACCAGGCTATGACTGAAGCTTTCTTT,CASSDQAMTEAFF
TRBJ2-7,.,.,TRBV19,TGTGCCAGTAGTATTTCGACTAGTACCTACGAGCAGTACTTC,CASSISTSTYEQYF
TRBJ2-2,.,.,TRBV12-5,TGTGCTAGTGGTTTGGTAGACCTGACAGGTTCGAACACCGGGGAGCTGTTTTTT,CASGLVDLTGSNTGELFF
TRBJ1-1,TRBD1,.,TRBV9,TGTGCCAGCAGCCTTGGACAGGGAAAAACTGAAGCTTTCTTT,CASSLGQGKTEAFF
TRBJ2-7,.,.,TRBV7-9,TGTGCCAGCAGCTCCGGGGAAGGGGTTGAGCAGTACTTC,CASSSGEGVEQYF
TRBJ1-2,.,.,TRBV7-9,TGTGCCAGCAGCCCGGGGGAGGGTAATGGCTACACCTTC,CASSPGEGNGYTF
TRBJ1-4,.,.,TRBV7-6,TGTGCCAGCAGCGTAACCGCTGGGACTAATGAAAAACTGTTTTTT,CASSVTAGTNEKLFF
TRBJ2-1,.,.,TRBV7-9,TGTGCCAGCAGTGATAGTCTAAACTACAATGAGCAGTTCTTC,CASSDSLNYNEQFF
TRBJ2-3,TRBD2,.,TRBV11-2,TGTGCCAGCAGCTCGGGACTAGCGGGAGGAGATACGCAGTATTTT,CASSSGLAGGDTQYF
TRBJ2-7,.,.,TRBV10-3,TGTGCCATCAGTGAGTCGATCTCGGCAGGTCGGTACGAGCAGTACTTC,CAISESISAGRYEQYF
TRBJ1-2,.,once,TRBV5-1,TGCGCCAGCAGCCTACAGGACAGCCTTAACTATGGCTACACCTTC,CASSLQDSLNYGYTF
TRBJ2-7,.,.,TRBV4-1,TGCGCCAGCAGCCAAGGCGGGGACGGGTGGAGAACCTACGAGCTGTACTTC,CASSQGGDGWRTYELYF
TRBJ2-3,.,.,TRBV29-1,TGCAGCGTTGACGGAGCGGTAAGCACAGATACGCAGTATTTT,CSVDGAVSTDTQYF
TRBJ1-1,TRBD1,.,TRBV4-1,TGCGCCAGCAGCCAAGACAGGACAGGGAGGGTAGCTTTCTTT,CASSQDRTGRVAFF
TRBJ1-2,.,once,TRBV15,TGTGCCACCAGCAGGGCTGAATGGGCTTCGGATGGCTACACCTTC,CATSRAEWASDGYTF
TRBJ2-5,.,.,TRBV15,TGTGCCACCAGCCGAACCCCCCCTAGGACAAGGGATTGGGAGACCCAGTACTTC,CATSRTPPRTRDWETQYF
TRBJ2-1,TRBD2,once,TRBV4-1,TGCGCCAGCAGTGAGCGGGAGTTGGCCTACAATGAGCAGTTCTTC,CASSERELAYNEQFF
TRBJ1-2,.,few,TRBV7-9,TGTGCCAGCAGCTTACTCGGCGATGGCTACACCTTC,CASSLLGDGYTF
TRBJ1-1,.,.,TRBV5-4,TGTGCCAGTGGCGAGGGCGCTGAAGCTTTCTTT,CASGEGAEAFF
TRBJ2-7,TRBD1,once,TRBV10-3,TGTGCCATCAGTGAGTCAACAGGGGGGACCCGTGCCTACGAGCAGTACTTC,CAISESTGGTRAYEQYF
TRBJ2-3,TRBD2,.,TRBV9,TGTGCCAGCAGCACGGGGCCGGTCCTAGCGGGTAACACAGATACGCAGTATTTT,CASSTGPVLAGNTDTQYF
TRBJ2-7,.,.,TRBV2,TGTGCCAGCATGGGCACTCTGTACGAGCAGTACTTC,CASMGTLYEQYF
TRBJ2-1,.,.,TRBV15,TGTGCCACCAGCAGAGATCGGGACAATGAGCAGTTCTTC,CATSRDRDNEQFF
TRBJ2-5,TRBD2,.,TRBV28,TGTGCCAGCGGGAGGGACCGCAACATAGAGACCCAGTACTTC,CASGRDRNIETQYF
TRBJ1-2,TRBD1,.,TRBV6-1,TGTGCCAGCAGTGAAGATCCAGGGGGCGCCAACTATGGCTACACCTTC,CASSEDPGGANYGYTF
TRBJ2-7,TRBD1,.,TRBV7-7,TGTGCCAGCAGCCCCCAACCTGGGGGACAGTACCACGAGCAGTACTTC,CASSPQPGGQYHEQYF
TRBJ2-7,.,.,TRBV19,TGTGCCAGTAGTACCGGACACACGGGCTCCTACGAGCAGTACTTC,CASSTGHTGSYEQYF
TRBJ2-7,.,.,TRBV28,TGTGCCAGCAGTTCATACCTCAGGGGACCCGAGCGGTACTTC,CASSSYLRGPERYF
TRBJ2-3,.,.,TRBV7-2,TGTGCCAGCAGCTTAAGCTCTTCCGGCAGGTTTCGCACAGATACGCAGTATTTT,CASSLSSSGRFRTDTQYF
TRBJ2-7,TRBD1,.,TRBV6-6,TGTGCCAGCAACTCCTGGGACAGTCGATCCTACGAGCAGTACTTC,CASNSWDSRSYEQYF
TRBJ1-4,.,.,TRBV27,TGTGCCAGCAGCTTAACGGGGGGTAATGAAAAACTGTTTTTT,CASSLTGGNEKLFF
TRBJ1-1,.,.,TRBV9,TGTGCCAGCGGAGGGCCTACCACTGAAGCTTTCTTT,CASGGPTTEAFF
TRBJ2-7,TRBD1,.,TRBV5-1,TGCGCCAGCAGCTGGGGCCGGACAGGGGCGAGTGAGCAGTACTTC,CASSWGRTGASEQYF
TRBJ1-1,.,.,TRBV28,TGTGCCAGCAATAGGGGGGGCATGAACACTGAAGCTTTCTTT,CASNRGGMNTEAFF
TRBJ1-2,.,.,TRBV11-2,TGTGCCAGCAGCTTATACGGGGGGCAAGGCTACACCTTC,CASSLYGGQGYTF
TRBJ2-7,.,once,TRBV5-1,TGCGCCAGCAGCTTTTCGGATGCCTCGTCCTACGAGCAGTACTTC,CASSFSDASSYEQYF
TRBJ2-1,.,.,TRBV28,TGTGCCAGCAGGAGTGGGTCCTACAATGAGCAGTTCTTC,CASRSGSYNEQFF
TRBJ2-7,.,once,TRBV7-9,.,CASSPGVAGVFWQYF
TRBJ2-7,TRBD1,.,TRBV29-1,TGCAGCGTTGAGCAACTAGGGGGCGGCTACGAGCAGTACTTC,CSVEQLGGGYEQYF
TRBJ2-3,TRBD2,.,TRBV4-1,TGCGCCAGCAGCCAAGTGACTAGCGGTAGCACAGATACGCAGTATTTT,CASSQVTSGSTDTQYF
TRBJ2-3,.,.,TRBV19,TGTGCCAGTAGTATAAGAGGGTCAGATACGCAGTATTTT,CASSIRGSDTQYF
TRBJ1-3,.,.,TRBV28,TGTGCCAGTACAACACTTAACAGGGAATTCCGGCACACCATATATTTT,CASTTLNREFRHTIYF
TRBJ2-7,TRBD1,.,TRBV4-1,TGCGCCAGCAGCCAAGATCAGGGGACAGCTCAAGACGAGCAGTACTTC,CASSQDQGTAQDEQYF
TRBJ2-7,TRBD2,.,TRBV4-2,TGTGCCAGCAGCCAAGATCCGGGGGGTAGCTACGAGCAGTACTTC,CASSQDPGGSYEQYF
TRBJ2-3,TRBD2,.,TRBV27,TGTGCCAGCAGTTACGAGGGGACTAGCGGGGCCAAGGATACGCAGTATTTT,CASSYEGTSGAKDTQYF
TRBJ2-2,TRBD1,.,TRBV4-3,TGCGCCAGCAGCCAAGATTTAAATGGTAGGACAGGGATCCCCGGGGAGCTGTTTTTT,CASSQDLNGRTGIPGELFF
TRBJ1-1,.,.,TRBV28,TGTGCCAGCTCTCTTGACCCCCCCTTCGGGACTGAAGCTTTCTTT,CASSLDPPFGTEAFF